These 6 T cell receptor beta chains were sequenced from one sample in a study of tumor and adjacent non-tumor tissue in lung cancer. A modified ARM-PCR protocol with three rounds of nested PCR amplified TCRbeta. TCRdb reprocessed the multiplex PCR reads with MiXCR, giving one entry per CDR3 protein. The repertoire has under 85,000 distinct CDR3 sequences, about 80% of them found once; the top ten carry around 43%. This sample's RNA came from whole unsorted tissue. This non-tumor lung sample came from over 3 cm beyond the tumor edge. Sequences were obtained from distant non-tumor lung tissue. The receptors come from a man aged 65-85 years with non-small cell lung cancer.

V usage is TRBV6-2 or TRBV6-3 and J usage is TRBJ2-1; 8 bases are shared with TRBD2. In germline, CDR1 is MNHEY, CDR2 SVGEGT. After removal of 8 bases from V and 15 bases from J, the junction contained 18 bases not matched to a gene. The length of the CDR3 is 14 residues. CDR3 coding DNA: TGTGCCAGCTCAGCGGGAGAGTCCTACAATAAGCGGTTCTTC. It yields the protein CASSAGESYNKRFF.

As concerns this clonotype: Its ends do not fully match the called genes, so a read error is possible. CDR3 in DNA: TGTGCCAGCACCTGGGGACATAGCTCCTACGAACAGTACTTC. Its translation is CASTWGHSSYEQYF. The rearrangement uses TRBV5-6 and TRBJ2-7; TRBD1 is a possible D gene (6 bases). This CDR3 is built from 14 residues. CDR1 SGHDT and CDR2 YYEEEE come from the germline V gene.

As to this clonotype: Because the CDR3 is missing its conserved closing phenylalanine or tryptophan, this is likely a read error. The CDR3 spells CASGRSGEVYEQYL. In DNA, the CDR3 is TGTGCCAGCGGCCGTTCGGGGGAGGTGTACGAGCAGTACTTA. The chain joins TRBV28 to TRBJ2-7, with a weak D call TRBD2 (6 bases). The CDR3 runs to 14 residues. The V and J ends lost 8 bases and 4 bases respectively, with 18 bases between them. Germline lookup yields CDR1 MDHEN and CDR2 SYDVKM.

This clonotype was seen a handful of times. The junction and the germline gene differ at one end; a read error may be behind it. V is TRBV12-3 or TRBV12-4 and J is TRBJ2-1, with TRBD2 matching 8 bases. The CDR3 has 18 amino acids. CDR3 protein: CASSRSFSGVGGYNEEFF. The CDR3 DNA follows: TGTGCCAGCAGTCGTTCGTTTAGCGGGGTAGGTGGGTACAATGAGGAGTTCTTC.

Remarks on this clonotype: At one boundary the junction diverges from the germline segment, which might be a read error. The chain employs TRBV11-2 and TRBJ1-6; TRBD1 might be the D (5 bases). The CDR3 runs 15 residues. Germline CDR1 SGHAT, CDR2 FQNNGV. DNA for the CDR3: TGTGCCAGCAGCTCCGTGACAGCTTATAATACACCCCTCCACTTT. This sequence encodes CASSSVTAYNTPLHF.

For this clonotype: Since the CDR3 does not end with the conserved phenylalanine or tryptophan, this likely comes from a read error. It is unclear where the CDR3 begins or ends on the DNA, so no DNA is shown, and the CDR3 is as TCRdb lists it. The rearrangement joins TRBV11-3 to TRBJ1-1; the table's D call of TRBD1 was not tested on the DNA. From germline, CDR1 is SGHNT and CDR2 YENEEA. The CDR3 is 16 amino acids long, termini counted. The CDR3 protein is CASSFRHRTLNTEAVS.